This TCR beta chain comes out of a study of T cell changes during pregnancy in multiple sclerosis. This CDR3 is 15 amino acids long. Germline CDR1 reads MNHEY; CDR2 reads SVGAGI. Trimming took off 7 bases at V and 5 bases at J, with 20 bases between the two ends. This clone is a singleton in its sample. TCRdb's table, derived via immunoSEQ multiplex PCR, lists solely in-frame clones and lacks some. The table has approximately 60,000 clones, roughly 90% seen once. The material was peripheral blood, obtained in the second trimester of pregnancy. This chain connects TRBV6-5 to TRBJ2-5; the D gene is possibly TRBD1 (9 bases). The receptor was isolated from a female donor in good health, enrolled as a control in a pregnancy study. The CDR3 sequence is CASTESGGTGETQYF. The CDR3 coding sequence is TGTGCCAGCACGGAGTCGGGGGGGACAGGGGAGACCCAGTACTTC.